The 18 T cell receptor beta chains given below trace back to one sample, sequenced in a study of blood T cells in healthy people across ages. For the second PCR, which ran for 7 to 11 cycles, a sample-barcoded 5' primer and a J-beta primer mix were used. One entry per CDR3 protein results from TCRdb running MiXCR on the 5' RACE reads. The sample consists of around 2 million distinct CDR3 sequences, about two fifths of them appearing once. The sample consisted of blood. The receptors come from a human donor in good health.

The chain carries TRBV5-1 and TRBJ2-6; 8 nucleotides align to TRBD1. Trimming at V came to 0 bases and at J to 3 bases, leaving 5 bases not matched to a gene. This CDR3 has 17 residues. From germline, CDR1 is SGHRS and CDR2 YFSETQ. This CDR3 reads CASSLGTGLGGANVLTF. CDR3 coding DNA: TGCGCCAGCAGCTTGGGGACAGGGCTAGGTGGGGCCAACGTCCTGACTTTC. Full variable domain (remainder filled in from reference TRBV5-1 and TRBJ2-6): KAGVTQTPRYLIKTRGQQVTLSCSPISGHRSVSWYQQTPGQGLQFLFEYFSETQRNKGNFPGRFSGRQFSNSRSEMNVSTLELGDSALYLCASSLGTGLGGANVLTFGAGSRLTVL.

This clonotype was seen repeatedly, ten times or more. This chain joins TRBV15 and TRBJ2-5; D uncertain. Germline V gene data show CDR1 as LNHNV and CDR2 as YYDKDF (reference sequence). CDR3 length: 13 amino acids. V lost 4 bases and J 1 base, leaving 7 bases between the germline ends. The CDR3 nucleotides are TGTGCCACCAGCATTCGCTTCCAAGAGACCCAGTACTTC. Protein: CATSIRFQETQYF.

Concerning this clonotype itself: The junction shows a germline mismatch at one end, possibly a read error. The chain has TRBV30 and TRBJ1-1; possible D gene TRBD1, 6 bases. Germline lookup yields CDR1 GTSNPN and CDR2 SVGIG (reference sequence). The CDR3 spans 12 residues. CDR3 coding DNA: TGTACCTGGAACCAGGGGCGGACTGAAGCTTTCTTT. Its protein product is CTWNQGRTEAFF. The entire variable domain, with the rest obtained from reference TRBV30 and TRBJ1-1, is as follows: SQTIHQWPATLVQPVGSPLSLECTVEGTSNPNLYWYRQAAGRGLQLLFYSVGIGQISSEVPQNLSASRPQDRQFILSSKKLLLSDSGFYLCTWNQGRTEAFFGQGTRLTVV.

A few counts support this clonotype. For the CDR3, the DNA is TGTGCCACCCACTCTAGCGGGTCGAGCTCCTACAATGAGCAGTTCTTC. It is translated as CATHSSGSSSYNEQFF. The rearrangement uses TRBV10-3 and TRBJ2-1; 8 bases line up with TRBD2. Trimming removed 10 bases from V and 0 bases from J; junction bases left unmatched: 11. The germline CDR1 and CDR2 sequences are ENHRY and SYGVKD. This CDR3 region has 16 residues.

This clonotype was picked up a small number of times. CDR3 region: CASSQTAGTGVNEQYF. In DNA form, the CDR3 reads TGCGCCAGCAGCCAGACCGCCGGGACAGGGGTAAACGAGCAGTACTTC. V usage is TRBV5-1 and J usage is TRBJ2-7; 10 nucleotides align to TRBD1. Per germline, CDR1 SGHRS and CDR2 YFSETQ. With V trimmed by 4 bases and J by 5 bases, 12 bases remained unmatched. CDR3 length: 16 residues.

This clonotype showed up just a few times. The genes are TRBV29-1 and TRBJ1-2; 8 nucleotides agree with TRBD1. The germline gives CDR1 SQVTM, CDR2 ANQGSEA. This CDR3 is 12 amino acids long. Trimming took 2 bases from V and 6 from J; bases not matched to a gene: 2. The CDR3 coding sequence is TGCAGCGTTGAAACAGGGGGGGATGGCTACACCTTC. It translates to CSVETGGDGYTF. The full variable domain, in which reference TRBV29-1 and TRBJ1-2 provide the parts outside the CDR3, is SAVISQKPSRDICQRGTSLTIQCQVDSQVTMMFWYRQQPGQSLTLIATANQGSEATYESGFVIDKFPISRPNLTFSTLTVSNMSPEDSSIYLCSVETGGDGYTFGSGTRLTVV.

V usage is TRBV5-1 and J usage is TRBJ2-4; the D call may be TRBD1 or TRBD2 (7 bases each). The germline gives CDR1 SGHRS, CDR2 YFSETQ. The V end lost 3 bases, the J end lost 13 bases, and 26 bases lay between the germline ends. The CDR3 runs to 16 residues. Here the CDR3 DNA reads TGCGCCAGCAGCTCGGAACAGGGGCCAGGACGGGGGGAGCAGTACTTC. Amino acids: CASSSEQGPGRGEQYF.

This clonotype was picked up many times. The chain recombines TRBV29-1 with TRBJ2-1; D tentatively fits TRBD1 or TRBD2 (5 bases each). The CDR3 extends over 13 amino acids. V lost 8 bases and J lost 6, with 17 bases in between. CDR1 is SQVTM, CDR2 ANQGSEA, per germline. The CDR3 coding sequence is TGCAGCTTATACGAGGGGCCAGGCAATGAGCAGTTCTTC. This encodes CSLYEGPGNEQFF.

This clonotype came up a few times. CDR3 in amino acids: CASSFRGGLHEQYF. The CDR3 nucleotides read TGTGCCAGCAGTTTTCGCGGAGGGCTACACGAGCAGTACTTC. The gene calls are TRBV28 and TRBJ2-5; D may be TRBD2 (6 bases). The J call may not be correct, given that the DNA end is closer to TRBJ2-7. CDR1 and CDR2 (germline): MDHEN, SYDVKM. CDR3 length equals 14 residues.

This clonotype was seen ten or more times. The rearrangement joins TRBV7-2 to TRBJ2-1, with D unresolved. V gave up 4 bases and J gave up 8 bases, with 6 bases separating them. Germline CDR1 is SGHTA and CDR2 is FQGNSA. This CDR3 region has 11 residues. The CDR3 here is CASSSYDEQFF. CDR3 coding DNA: TGTGCCAGCAGCTCCTATGATGAGCAGTTCTTC.

This clonotype showed up just a few times. V is TRBV7-2 and J is TRBJ2-1; D call uncertain. The V gene's germline CDR1 is SGHTA and CDR2 FQGNSA. This CDR3 has 16 residues. The V gene lost 5 bases and the J gene lost 2 bases, with 16 bases spanning the gap. The CDR3 region has the DNA TGTGCCAGCAGCGCCGGTGGACGGCGCCCCTACAATGAGCAGTTCTTC. It translates to CASSAGGRRPYNEQFF. Complete variable domain (other parts from reference TRBV7-2 and TRBJ2-1): GAGVSQSPSNKVTEKGKDVELRCDPISGHTALYWYRQSLGQGLEFLIYFQGNSAPDKSGLPSDRFSAERTGGSVSTLTIQRTQQEDSAVYLCASSAGGRRPYNEQFFGPGTRLTVL.

V gene TRBV5-5 combines with J gene TRBJ1-1; D is unclear. Germline assignment: CDR1 SGHKS and CDR2 YYEKEE (reference sequence). The CDR3 extends over 15 amino acids. Trimming pared 4 bases from V and 1 base from J, leaving 14 bases between. The CDR3, as DNA: TGTGCCAGCAGCCCATCGTTTGCACCGAACACTGAAGCTTTCTTT. It is translated as CASSPSFAPNTEAFF.

Ten or more counts support this clonotype. The chain employs TRBV7-2 and TRBJ2-3; 7 positions match TRBD1. Germline CDR1 SGHTA, CDR2 FQGNSA. After removal of 1 base from V and 6 bases from J, the junction contained 7 bases not matched to a gene. CDR3 length equals 15 residues. The CDR3 DNA sequence: TGTGCCAGCAGCTTAGAGGGCAGGGGGTGGGATACGCAGTATTTT. Protein: CASSLEGRGWDTQYF.

This clonotype was seen a single time. The V call is TRBV27, the J call TRBJ2-1, with 9 nucleotides matching TRBD2. The CDR3 spans 17 residues. The germline V gene has CDR1 MNHEY and CDR2 SMNVEV (reference sequence). Trimming removed 3 bases from V and 0 bases from J; junction bases left unmatched: 6. The CDR3 is CASSFIAGDVSYNEQFF. CDR3 DNA sequence: TGTGCCAGCAGTTTCATAGCGGGGGACGTCTCCTACAATGAGCAGTTCTTC.

The table lists this clonotype with a few counts. The V call is TRBV20-1, the J call TRBJ2-7, with 7 bases that match TRBD1. Trimming removed 0 bases from V and 4 bases from J; junction bases left unmatched: 9. CDR1 and CDR2 (germline): DFQATT, SNEGSKA (reference sequence). The CDR3 runs to 15 residues. The CDR3 nucleotides are TGCAGTGCTAGAGATATCCGGGACAGAATGTACGAGCAGTACTTC. Its protein product is CSARDIRDRMYEQYF.

This clonotype came up once. Germline is not matched at one junction end, which may reflect a read error. The chain couples TRBV12-3 or TRBV12-4 to TRBJ1-5; TRBD1 is a possible D gene (5 bases). The CDR3 has 14 residues. This CDR3 reads CTSSPWGGNQPQHF. DNA for the CDR3: TGTACCAGCAGTCCATGGGGGGGGAATCAGCCCCAGCATTTT.

The chain recombines TRBV28 with TRBJ2-1; 13 nucleotides match TRBD2. The CDR3 sequence is 15 residues long. J lost 11 bases, V lost 5 bases, and 9 bases had no gene match. Germline CDR1 MDHEN, CDR2 SYDVKM. CDR3 in DNA: TGTGCCAGCAGTACCCCGGGACTAGCGGGGCAGAAGCAGTTCTTC. It translates to CASSTPGLAGQKQFF.

V usage is TRBV20-1 and J usage is TRBJ2-5; 7 bases agree with TRBD1. The germline V gene encodes CDR1 DFQATT and CDR2 SNEGSKA (reference sequence). V dropped 8 bases and J dropped 5; count of bases not matched to a gene: 11. The CDR3 is 13 residues long. The CDR3 is CSTLDREWETQYF. The CDR3 nucleotides read TGCAGTACTCTCGACAGGGAATGGGAGACCCAGTACTTC.